This T cell receptor beta chain was documented in a study of cytomegalovirus exposure and HLA in healthy donors. Study-level background: Of roughly 400 genotyped donors, 70% to 85% clustered with self-reported Caucasian donors.

Broader study findings: Accurate HLA-A and HLA-B prediction from TCR beta sequences was reported for most subjects. Listed as cytomegalovirus-associated were over 150 TCR beta chains.

Worth noting for this clone: Its antigen is not known.

It was with 60 Vbeta and 13 Jbeta primers that the PCR ran. Original processing notes: Unique TCR beta chains totaled some 80 million in a later count, with about 11 million of them shared. Profiled with immunoSEQ multiplex PCR; TCRdb holds only in-frame clones, not every one. That table furnishes V, J and clone size, whereas the DNA furnished D and trimming. Of fewer than 150,000 clones in the sample, 75% to 85% were seen once. The CDR3 runs 13 residues. The V gene lost 5 bases and the J gene lost 5 bases, with 10 bases spanning the gap. CDR1 is MNHNS and CDR2 is SASEGT in the germline V gene. Sequenced: PBMCs. This rearrangement joins TRBV6-1 to TRBJ1-5; D is unresolved. The sequence came from a man aged 35 to 55 in good health and CMV-seronegative. The chain's CDR3 is CASSSRRHQPQHF. Here the CDR3 DNA reads TGTGCCAGCAGTTCTAGACGGCATCAGCCCCAGCATTTT.